This T cell receptor (beta chain) emerged from a study of OX40 agonist ivuxolimab in advanced cancers. Whole-study results and caveats: Which antigen the expanded peripheral T cells recognized is unknown. With doses of 0.1 to 3.0 mg/kg, CD4+ and CD8+ blood T cells had undergone clonal expansion by week 6.

This clone was counted only a few times. Its antigen is unknown. CDR3 size: 14 residues. The V gene lost 3 bases and the J gene lost 3 bases, with 8 bases spanning the gap. Per germline, CDR1 SGHTA and CDR2 FQGNSA. Assay: immunoSEQ multiplex PCR; the TCRdb copy retains only in-frame clones and omits some. Of 85,000 or so clones detected, just over 85% appear once; the ten largest clones hold just under 2%. Specimen: CD4+ or CD8+ T cells sorted from blood, collected in a trial of the OX40 agonist ivuxolimab. The origin of this receptor is an adult with an advanced solid tumor such as melanoma, head and neck, liver or kidney cancer. The chain recombines TRBV7-2 with TRBJ2-2, with D unclear. CDR3 sequence reads: CASSFRPYTGELFF. In DNA form, the CDR3 reads TGTGCCAGCAGCTTCCGACCCTACACCGGGGAGCTGTTTTTT.